This is a list of T cell receptor beta chains from one sample in a study of blood T cell repertoires in COVID-19. The assay was immunoSEQ multiplex PCR, and TCRdb's table has in-frame clones only and misses some. Of 300,000 or so clones in the sample, around 87% are singletons; the top ten hold less than 9.5%. Sequencing used peripheral blood. The receptors were gathered from a woman aged 50 to 65 who had recovered from COVID-19. CDR3s include the opening cysteine and the closing phenylalanine or tryptophan. The order of the fields is J gene, clone size, V gene, D gene, CDR3 protein, CDR3 DNA. The D gene is left open where the match is weak. The listing skips clone size in some rows; elsewhere it reads once, few, many or a size class.

TRBJ1-2 | - | TRBV12-3/TRBV12-4 | - | CASLTHSGYGYTF | TGTGCCAGCTTAACACATTCAGGCTATGGCTACACCTTC
TRBJ2-7 | - | TRBV5-1 | TRBD1 | CASSKKGQGSLAYEQYF | TGCGCCAGCAGCAAAAAAGGACAGGGGAGTTTAGCATACGAGCAGTACTTC
TRBJ1-6 | few | TRBV28 | TRBD1 | CASRTYRGQNSPLHF | TGTGCCAGCAGAACCTACAGGGGGCAGAATTCACCCCTCCACTTT
TRBJ2-6 | once | TRBV19 | - | CASRENSGANVLTF | TGTGCCAGTAGGGAGAACTCTGGGGCCAACGTCCTGACTTTC
TRBJ1-5 | - | TRBV6-5 | - | CASSIGQGRNQPQHF | TGTGCCAGCAGTATTGGGCAGGGGCGCAATCAGCCCCAGCATTTT
TRBJ2-1 | - | TRBV19 | TRBD2 | CASRLAGNHNEQFF | TGTGCCAGCAGACTAGCGGGTAACCACAATGAGCAGTTCTTC
TRBJ1-2 | - | TRBV3-1/TRBV3-2 | - | CASSQAGYGYTF | TGTGCCAGCAGCCAAGCGGGCTATGGCTACACCTTC
TRBJ1-1 | - | TRBV7-9 | - | CASTQGPYTEAFF | TGTGCCAGCACGCAGGGTCCTTACACTGAAGCTTTCTTT
TRBJ1-1 | - | TRBV4-1 | TRBD1 | CASSPGQGLMNTEAFF | TGCGCCAGCAGCCCCGGACAGGGCTTAATGAACACTGAAGCTTTCTTT
TRBJ1-4 | - | TRBV5-1 | - | CASSLTGLSGEKLFF | TGCGCCAGCAGCTTGACAGGGTTAAGCGGTGAAAAACTGTTTTTT
TRBJ2-1 | - | TRBV5-1 | TRBD2 | CASNKGGTSVSYEQFF | TGCGCCAGCAATAAGGGCGGGACTAGCGTTTCGTATGAGCAGTTCTTC
TRBJ2-2 | - | TRBV2 | TRBD1 | CASSRDRIGELFF | TGTGCCAGCAGTCGGGACAGGATCGGGGAGCTGTTTTTT
TRBJ1-1 | - | TRBV11-2 | - | CASSGIGFRTEAFF | TGTGCCAGCAGCGGAATCGGGTTTCGGACTGAAGCTTTCTTT
TRBJ1-6 | - | TRBV19 | TRBD1 | CASTAGQHNSPLHF | TGTGCCAGTACCGCGGGACAGCATAATTCACCCCTCCACTTT
TRBJ1-1 | - | TRBV2 | - | CASSDFVNTEAFF | TGTGCCAGCAGTGATTTCGTGAACACTGAAGCTTTCTTT
TRBJ2-7 | - | TRBV4-3 | - | CASSPSRVYEQYF | TGCGCCAGCAGCCCCAGCAGGGTCTACGAGCAGTACTTC
TRBJ2-7 | - | TRBV5-5 | TRBD2 | CASSSGLASYEQYF | TGTGCCAGCAGCTCGGGACTAGCGAGTTACGAGCAGTACTTC
TRBJ1-1 | - | TRBV5-8 | - | CASSRRAGGDGEAFF | TGTGCCAGCAGCCGGCGAGCGGGGGGGGACGGTGAAGCTTTCTTT
TRBJ1-6 | few | TRBV27 | - | CASSLYNSPLHF | TGTGCCAGCAGCTTGTATAATTCACCCCTCCACTTT
TRBJ1-5 | - | TRBV20-1 | - | CSASIGSRDQPQHF | TGCAGTGCTAGTATAGGGTCCAGGGATCAGCCCCAGCATTTT
TRBJ2-5 | - | TRBV7-2 | - | CASSPGWGLGEETQYF | TGTGCCAGCAGCCCGGGGTGGGGACTGGGAGAAGAGACCCAGTACTTC
TRBJ1-1 | - | TRBV7-2 | - | CASSLFGGMNTEAFF | TGTGCCAGCAGCTTATTCGGGGGGATGAACACTGAAGCTTTCTTT
TRBJ2-1 | - | TRBV24-1 | - | CATSDSTGRTYNEQFF | TGTGCCACCAGTGATTCGACAGGTCGGACCTACAATGAGCAGTTCTTC
TRBJ1-1 | - | TRBV29-1 | TRBD1 | CSVAGTGEAFF | TGCAGCGTTGCCGGGACAGGGGAAGCTTTCTTT
TRBJ2-7 | - | TRBV7-2 | TRBD2 | CASSRGRAAYEQYF | TGTGCCAGCAGCCGCGGGAGAGCCGCCTACGAGCAGTACTTC
TRBJ1-1 | - | TRBV7-8 | TRBD1 | CASSFAGTGVSEAFF | TGTGCCAGCAGCTTCGCCGGGACAGGGGTGTCTGAAGCTTTCTTT
TRBJ2-7 | - | TRBV6-2/TRBV6-3 | TRBD2 | CASSYSNLAGVYEQYF | TGTGCCAGCAGTTACTCGAACCTAGCGGGGGTCTACGAGCAGTACTTC
TRBJ1-1 | - | TRBV11-2 | - | CASSFAGRNTEAFF | TGTGCCAGCAGCTTTGCAGGCCGGAACACTGAAGCTTTCTTT
TRBJ2-7 | - | TRBV2 | TRBD1 | CASTQDRAFVSYEQYF | TGTGCCAGCACCCAGGACAGGGCCTTCGTCTCCTACGAGCAGTACTTC
TRBJ2-7 | once | TRBV2 | TRBD1 | CASSLSNYGTGIYEQYF | TGTGCCAGCAGTTTGAGTAATTACGGGACAGGGATCTACGAGCAGTACTTC
TRBJ2-7 | - | TRBV27 | TRBD2 | CASMPWSGGAGEQYF | TGTGCCAGCATGCCCTGGAGCGGGGGGGCCGGAGAGCAGTACTTC
TRBJ2-3 | few | TRBV14 | - | CASRHITDTQYF | TGTGCCAGCAGACACATTACAGATACGCAGTATTTT
TRBJ1-6 | few | TRBV7-8 | - | CASSKLQGPTSPLHF | TGTGCCAGCAGCAAATTACAGGGACCTACTTCACCCCTCCACTTT
TRBJ1-6 | once | TRBV6-2/TRBV6-3 | TRBD1 | CASSTPDSRRGPNSPLHF | TGTGCCAGCAGTACACCGGACAGCCGAAGGGGGCCGAATTCACCCCTCCACTTT
TRBJ1-1 | - | TRBV6-2/TRBV6-3 | - | CASSRQSMKAFF | TGTGCCAGCAGTCGACAGTCTATGAAAGCTTTCTTT
TRBJ2-2 | - | TRBV2 | - | CASKQGLNTGELFF | TGTGCCAGCAAACAGGGTCTTAACACCGGGGAGCTGTTTTTT
TRBJ1-5 | - | TRBV18 | - | CASSPGRVDQPQHF | TGTGCCAGCTCACCCGGCAGGGTCGATCAGCCCCAGCATTTT
TRBJ1-4 | - | TRBV2 | - | CASSEWAGNEKLFF | TGTGCCAGCAGTGAATGGGCAGGGAATGAAAAACTGTTTTTT
TRBJ1-6 | - | TRBV12-1 | - | CASSFIQEGGRAWALHF | TGTGCCAGCAGCTTTATTCAGGAAGGGGGCAGGGCCTGGGCCCTCCACTTT
TRBJ1-5 | - | TRBV7-2 | TRBD1 | CASSLVGQGHQPQHF | TGTGCCAGCAGCTTAGTGGGACAGGGCCATCAGCCCCAGCATTTT
TRBJ2-7 | - | TRBV4-3 | - | CASSQEWRGTYEQYF | TGCGCCAGCAGCCAAGAGTGGCGGGGTACCTACGAGCAGTACTTC
TRBJ2-7 | - | TRBV29-1 | TRBD1 | CSVGGQMQYF | TGCAGCGTTGGGGGACAGATGCAGTACTTC
TRBJ2-3 | - | TRBV30 | - | CAWSRGSTDTQYF | TGTGCCTGGAGCAGAGGGAGCACAGATACGCAGTATTTT
TRBJ2-3 | - | TRBV18 | - | CASSPPTGSDTQYF | TGTGCCAGCTCACCACCTACAGGTTCAGATACGCAGTATTTT
TRBJ2-1 | - | TRBV20-1 | TRBD2 | CSASGGLAGGHEQFF | TGCAGTGCTAGTGGTGGACTAGCGGGAGGACATGAGCAGTTCTTC
TRBJ1-2 | - | TRBV7-2 | - | CASSPTGLNYGYTF | TGTGCCAGCAGCCCTACGGGGTTAAACTATGGCTACACCTTC
TRBJ1-3 | - | TRBV19 | - | CASMEQMGGNTIYF | TGTGCCAGCATGGAACAGATGGGTGGAAACACCATATATTTT